This section outlines one T cell receptor beta chain sequence together with its context. Its antigen remains undetermined. No qualities accompany the bases; no much larger clone lies one base away. At diagnosis, peripheral blood, uninvolved tumor-adjacent lung and tumor were collected and were preserved as a mix of fresh-frozen and FFPE material. Blood samples were analyzed as peripheral blood mononuclear cells for TCR repertoire profiling. This sample was taken from a study of T cells in localized non-small cell lung cancer (dated by TCRdb to 2018 to 2021). A note on the overall study: T cell repertoires of hundreds of early-stage NSCLC patients were analyzed, with tumors being compared against uninvolved tumor-adjacent lungs. The cohort consisted of approximately 240 treatment-naive NSCLC patients whose localized lung tumors had been resected. A mean age of around 66 years was recorded for the NSCLC patients, of whom under 150 were male and some 100 were female. General study outcomes and caveats: Because of the exploratory design, TCR variables were selected using unadjusted p-values without false-discovery rate correction. A median of approximately 53 of the top 100 tumor clones turned up in the paired uninvolved adjacent lung, and 25 to 30 of those clones also ranked among the top 100 of that same adjacent lung. Higher blood T cell density associated with longer overall survival, while higher adjacent-lung clonality associated with shorter survival. Because multi-region tumor sequencing was not performed, intratumor heterogeneity could not be ruled out. Uninvolved tumor-adjacent lung showed the highest T cell clonality, higher than tumor, which suggests more focused antigenic responses in the uninvolved tumor-adjacent lung.

TCR beta CDR3 regions were sequenced from DNA using the immunoSEQ Assay. Processing in the source paper ran as follows. To compute T cell density, TCR beta template counts were normalized to usable DNA, which was estimated by amplifying housekeeping genes. Richness was estimated using the preseqR package, with extrapolation to 400,000 templates for PBMC samples and to 120,000 templates for tissue samples. Clonality was taken to be one minus Pielou's evenness. Tissue-enriched TCRs were identified by differential abundance testing using productive amino-acid clonotypes, minimum total count 5 and alpha 0.1. The Jaccard Index and the Morisita Overlap Index were used to quantify repertoire overlap between compartments. TCR beta CDR3s were clustered by GLIPH together with public tetramer-defined viral CDR3s, and at least three viral sequences plus V-gene enrichment were required for viral motifs. Held by TCRdb, this immuneACCESS table contains in-frame sequences only and omits some clones. Under half of the omission traces to an unresolved V gene where checked; the cause of the rest is unknown. V, J and clone size derive from that table, while D and trimming were established from the DNA sequence. This sample is represented by fewer than 50,000 clones; more than 80% of them were singletons. Jointly, the top ten make up around 5.6% of the sample.

The trim is 2 bases for V and 3 bases for J, with a gap of 11 bases between the germline ends. The CDR3 numbers 14 residues from cysteine through phenylalanine. The kept DNA is CDR3 alone, 42 bases in frame from the first base. From a lookup of the germline V gene, CDR1 and CDR2 are SGHRS and YFSETQ. The sequence is built from TRBV5-1 and TRBJ1-1, with the D gene uncertain. The material sequenced was peripheral blood mononuclear cells, taken before any cancer treatment. The receptor was isolated from a male donor aged 60 or over with stage II lung adenocarcinoma. CDR3 region: CASSFGGLDTEAFF. The nucleotides read TGCGCCAGCAGCTTTGGCGGGCTAGACACTGAAGCTTTCTTT. The full variable domain, completed from the reference TRBV5-1 and TRBJ1-1 proteins outside the CDR3, reads KAGVTQTPRYLIKTRGQQVTLSCSPISGHRSVSWYQQTPGQGLQFLFEYFSETQRNKGNFPGRFSGRQFSNSRSEMNVSTLELGDSALYLCASSFGGLDTEAFFGQGTRLTVV.